A single sample is the source of the 29 T cell receptor beta chains below, sequenced in a study of OX40 agonist ivuxolimab in advanced cancers. Assay used: immunoSEQ multiplex PCR; TCRdb lists only in-frame clones, some missing. The repertoire holds roughly 86,000 clones, with about 94% as singletons. This specimen consisted of CD4+ or CD8+ T cells sorted from blood, obtained in a trial of the OX40 agonist ivuxolimab. These receptors all come from an adult with an advanced solid tumor such as melanoma, head and neck, liver or kidney cancer.

The rearrangement links TRBV7-2 to TRBJ2-1; no firm D call. Per germline, CDR1 SGHTA and CDR2 FQGNSA. The V end was cut by 4 bases, the J end by 6 bases, with 7 bases between. This CDR3 spans 12 amino acids. For the CDR3, the DNA is TGTGCCAGCAGCTGGTTCGGCAATGAGCAGTTCTTC. Encoded protein: CASSWFGNEQFF.

The rearrangement uses TRBV15 and TRBJ2-3; the D gene could be TRBD1 or TRBD2 (5 bases each). Looked up from germline, CDR1 is LNHNV and CDR2 is YYDKDF (reference sequence). CDR3 length equals 13 residues. Trimming took off 5 bases at V and 2 bases at J, with 8 bases between the two ends. This CDR3 is CATSGGYTDTQYF. DNA for the CDR3: TGTGCCACCAGCGGGGGATACACAGATACGCAGTATTTT.

The chain combines TRBV30 with TRBJ1-3, with D possibly TRBD1 on 5 matching bases. Germline V CDR1 and CDR2: GTSNPN, SVGIG (reference sequence). The CDR3 contains 15 residues. The germline V and J ends were trimmed by 0 bases and 3 bases, with 12 bases remaining between them. The CDR3 DNA follows: TGTGCCTGGAGTGTACGAGGGGCGAATGGAAACACCATATATTTT. Translated, it gives CAWSVRGANGNTIYF.

This chain links TRBV19 with TRBJ2-2, with D maybe TRBD2 (5 bases). V lost 8 bases and J lost 0, with 10 bases in between. This CDR3 has 14 amino acids. Germline values: CDR1 LNHDA, CDR2 SQIVND (reference sequence). The CDR3 loop reads CASGGPTNTGELFF. Written as DNA, the CDR3 is TGTGCCAGTGGAGGTCCTACGAACACCGGGGAGCTGTTTTTT.

The CDR3 reads CASSVGTVVETQYF. DNA for the CDR3: TGTGCCAGCAGTGTCGGGACAGTGGTTGAGACCCAGTACTTC. The rearrangement links TRBV6-1 to TRBJ2-5, with 7 positions matching TRBD1. This CDR3 has 14 residues. J was trimmed by 5 bases and V by 4 bases; bases with no gene match: 7. CDR1 and CDR2 (germline): MNHNS, SASEGT.

J is TRBJ1-4 and V is TRBV2; D remains ambiguous. Trimming took off 4 bases at V and 0 bases at J, with 9 bases between the two ends. Per the germline V gene, CDR1 is SNHLY and CDR2 is FYNNEI. CDR3 length: 15 residues. The CDR3 coding sequence is TGTGCCAGCAGTGGGGCGGTTGCAACTAATGAAAAACTGTTTTTT. Translating it yields CASSGAVATNEKLFF.

This chain connects TRBV5-1 to TRBJ1-4, with D possibly TRBD1 on 6 matching bases. This CDR3 has 18 residues. Trimming pared 2 bases from V and 3 bases from J, leaving 20 bases between. The V gene's germline CDR1 is SGHRS and CDR2 YFSETQ. In nucleotides, the CDR3 is TGCGCCAGCAGCTTTGGTCTCTACGTTTACAGGGCTAATGAAAAACTGTTTTTT. This codes for CASSFGLYVYRANEKLFF.

The V gene is TRBV15, the J gene TRBJ1-1, with D uncertain. V was clipped by 0 bases and J by 3 bases, with 14 bases between them. CDR3 length equals 16 residues. CDR1 and CDR2 from the germline V gene are LNHNV and YYDKDF (reference sequence). The CDR3 DNA reads as TGTGCCACCAGCAGAGATCTCGCCTCGGGAGACACTGAAGCTTTCTTT. It encodes CATSRDLASGDTEAFF.

CDR3 sequence: CASSYSTGNGYTF. The CDR3 DNA is TGTGCCAGCAGTTACTCGACTGGGAATGGCTACACCTTC. The chain is built from TRBV6-5 and TRBJ1-2; D gene unclear. Germline values: CDR1 MNHEY, CDR2 SVGAGI. Trimming cost V 0 bases and J 6 bases, with 8 bases left between them. CDR3 length: 13 amino acids.

This clone was observed a single time. This chain links TRBV18 with TRBJ2-7; 10 nucleotides agree with TRBD1. The CDR3 contains 13 residues. J was trimmed by 6 bases and V by 2 bases; bases with no gene match: 1. CDR1 and CDR2 from the germline V gene are KGHSH and LQKENI. As DNA, the CDR3 is TGTGCCAGCTCACCAGGGACAGGGGCCGAGCAGTACTTC. The encoded protein is CASSPGTGAEQYF.

The genes are TRBV18 and TRBJ2-7; 10 bases are shared with TRBD1. This CDR3 spans 14 amino acids. Germline loops: CDR1 KGHSH, CDR2 LQKENI. Trimming at V came to 2 bases and at J to 7 bases, leaving 5 bases not matched to a gene. This chain's CDR3 is CASSPGTGVWEQYF. CDR3 nucleotide sequence: TGTGCCAGCTCACCAGGGACAGGGGTTTGGGAGCAGTACTTC.

V is TRBV7-9 and J is TRBJ1-1, with a weak D call TRBD1 (6 bases). Trimming pared 10 bases from V and 1 base from J, leaving 25 bases between. The germline gives CDR1 SEHNR, CDR2 FQNEAQ (reference sequence). CDR3 length: 17 amino acids. The chain's CDR3 is CATHTVPGKGENTEAFF. DNA of the CDR3: TGTGCCACCCACACCGTTCCGGGGAAGGGGGAGAACACTGAAGCTTTCTTT.

The genes are TRBV29-1 and TRBJ1-2; D gene unclear. The CDR3 sequence is 10 residues long. Germline V CDR1 and CDR2: SQVTM, ANQGSEA. V gave up 3 bases and J gave up 4 bases, with 3 bases separating them. The CDR3 nucleotides read TGCAGCGTTGACAGCTATGGCTACACCTTC. It is translated as CSVDSYGYTF. Full variable domain (rest looked up from reference TRBV29-1 and TRBJ1-2): SAVISQKPSRDICQRGTSLTIQCQVDSQVTMMFWYRQQPGQSLTLIATANQGSEATYESGFVIDKFPISRPNLTFSTLTVSNMSPEDSSIYLCSVDSYGYTFGSGTRLTVV.

This clone was picked up one time. The V gene is TRBV5-4, the J gene TRBJ1-5; D unclear. The CDR3 extends over 15 amino acids. Germline V lookup: CDR1 SGHNT, CDR2 YYREEE (reference sequence). The V and J ends lost 1 base and 3 bases respectively, with 11 bases between them. The CDR3 region has the DNA TGTGCCAGCAGCTTGACCCCCGGACTCAATCAGCCCCAGCATTTT. Translation: CASSLTPGLNQPQHF.

This CDR3 is CASSRGSTDTQYF. CDR3 DNA sequence: TGTGCCAGCAGTAGGGGGTCCACAGATACGCAGTATTTT. The V and J genes are TRBV6-4 and TRBJ2-3; maybe TRBD1 (6 bases). CDR1 and CDR2 from the germline V gene are MRHNA and SNTAGT. This CDR3 has 13 residues. The V end was cut by 5 bases, the J end by 2 bases, with 8 bases between.

The J gene is TRBJ1-3, the V gene TRBV5-1; 10 positions agree with TRBD1. From germline, CDR1 is SGHRS and CDR2 YFSETQ. V lost 4 bases and J lost 4; bases outside the gene matches: 5. The CDR3 sequence is 15 residues long. CDR3 protein: CASSPTGGSGNTIYF. The CDR3 DNA is TGCGCCAGCAGCCCGACAGGGGGCTCGGGAAACACCATATATTTT.

This sequence joins TRBV29-1 and TRBJ1-5; D unclear. CDR1 is SQVTM and CDR2 is ANQGSEA in the germline V gene. The CDR3 has 15 residues. Between the trimmed V and J ends, which lost 3 bases and 6 bases, there was a span of 18 bases. The CDR3: CSVDPKREVGQPQHF. CDR3 DNA: TGCAGCGTTGATCCCAAGAGGGAGGTGGGTCAGCCCCAGCATTTT.

The J gene is TRBJ2-3, the V gene TRBV5-8; TRBD2 is a possible D gene (6 bases). The CDR3 has 15 residues. Germline values: CDR1 SGHTS, CDR2 YDEGEE. V was pared by 1 base and J by 3 bases, with 12 bases between. CDR3 DNA sequence: TGTGCCAGCAGCTTGAGACTAGTTTCAACAGATACGCAGTATTTT. Encoded protein: CASSLRLVSTDTQYF.

The chain carries TRBV28 and TRBJ2-1, with 12 bases aligning to TRBD2. CDR3 length equals 16 residues. Germline CDR1 is MDHEN and CDR2 is SYDVKM. The junction had 3 bases not matched to a gene; V was cut back by 5 bases and J by 1 base. The CDR3: CASSELAGGSYNEQFF. CDR3 in DNA: TGTGCCAGCAGTGAACTAGCGGGAGGATCCTACAATGAGCAGTTCTTC. The variable domain in full, with the rest retrieved from reference TRBV28 and TRBJ2-1, is DVKVTQSSRYLVKRTGEKVFLECVQDMDHENMFWYRQDPGLGLRLIYFSYDVKMKEKGDIPEGYSVSREKKERFSLILESASTNQTSMYLCASSELAGGSYNEQFFGPGTRLTVL.

The chain couples TRBV5-1 to TRBJ1-1; D is possibly TRBD1 (5 bases). The CDR3 extends over 17 amino acids. The V end lost 4 bases, the J end lost 3 bases, and 22 bases lay between the germline ends. Germline V gene sequence: CDR1 SGHRS, CDR2 YFSETQ. This chain's CDR3 is CASSPGGGPGTDTEAFF. The CDR3, as DNA: TGCGCCAGCAGCCCGGGGGGGGGACCCGGGACGGACACTGAAGCTTTCTTT.

The chain couples TRBV25-1 to TRBJ1-3, with D possibly matching TRBD1 (6 bases). Germline CDR1 MGHDK, CDR2 SYGVNS. Between the trimmed V and J ends, which lost 8 bases and 4 bases, there was a span of 15 bases. CDR3 size: 14 residues. CDR3 protein: CASGWGAQGNTIYF. Here the CDR3 DNA reads TGTGCCAGCGGTTGGGGGGCGCAGGGAAACACCATATATTTT.

J is TRBJ2-1 and V is TRBV30; TRBD1 matches 7 bases. The V segment lost 4 bases and the J segment 10 bases; nucleotides outside the gene matches: 13. CDR1 is GTSNPN and CDR2 is SVGIG in the germline V gene (reference sequence). The CDR3 has 14 residues. The CDR3 region is CAWNYGTASVEQFF. CDR3 DNA: TGTGCCTGGAATTACGGGACAGCCAGCGTAGAGCAGTTCTTC.

The V call is TRBV19, the J call TRBJ2-1; tentatively, D is TRBD1 (6 bases). Trimming stripped 5 bases from V and 8 bases from J, with 13 bases between. The CDR3 consists of 13 residues. Germline V gene sequence: CDR1 LNHDA, CDR2 SQIVND (reference sequence). The CDR3 DNA reads TGTGCCAGTAGTCGCAGGTCAGGGGATGAGCAGTTCTTC. Its protein product is CASSRRSGDEQFF.

The gene calls are TRBV2 and TRBJ2-5; perhaps TRBD1 as D (6 bases). The CDR3 runs to 12 residues. Trimming took off 5 bases at V and 3 bases at J, with 7 bases between the two ends. The germline V gene has CDR1 SNHLY and CDR2 FYNNEI. CDR3 nucleotide sequence: TGTGCCAGCAGTTGGACAGAAGAGACCCAGTACTTC. Amino acids: CASSWTEETQYF.

DNA for the CDR3: TGCGCCAGCAGCACCTCCACCGGGACAGGGATCGAAAAACTGTTTTTT. Its translation is CASSTSTGTGIEKLFF. V usage is TRBV5-1 and J usage is TRBJ1-4, with 9 nucleotides matching TRBD1. CDR1 SGHRS and CDR2 YFSETQ come from the germline V gene. This CDR3 region has 16 residues. V lost 4 bases and J lost 8; bases outside the gene matches: 12. Supplemented by reference TRBV5-1 and TRBJ1-4, the full variable domain reads KAGVTQTPRYLIKTRGQQVTLSCSPISGHRSVSWYQQTPGQGLQFLFEYFSETQRNKGNFPGRFSGRQFSNSRSEMNVSTLELGDSALYLCASSTSTGTGIEKLFFGSGTQLSVL.

The chain links TRBV2 to TRBJ1-2, with 7 bases matching TRBD1. V trimming: 8 bases; J trimming: 4 bases; junction bases outside the gene matches: 7. Germline V gene data show CDR1 as SNHLY and CDR2 as FYNNEI. The CDR3 is made up of 13 amino acids. CDR3 loop: CASQRDRAYGYTF. The DNA for the CDR3 is TGTGCCAGCCAGCGGGACAGAGCCTATGGCTACACCTTC.

This chain links TRBV27 with TRBJ2-5; D not resolved. CDR3 length: 14 residues. Germline V gene sequence: CDR1 MNHEY, CDR2 SMNVEV (reference sequence). The V end was cut by 6 bases, the J end by 3 bases, with 14 bases between. CDR3 in DNA: TGTGCCAGCAGCCCGCAGATAAGTGAAGAGACCCAGTACTTC. Translation: CASSPQISEETQYF.

This CDR3 reads CSVEDRIAYEQYF. Written as DNA, the CDR3 is TGCAGCGTTGAAGACAGGATTGCCTACGAGCAGTACTTC. The rearrangement uses TRBV29-1 and TRBJ2-7; D gene unclear. Per the germline V gene, CDR1 is SQVTM and CDR2 is ANQGSEA. V dropped 0 bases and J dropped 2 bases, with 8 bases sitting between them. This CDR3 has 13 amino acids.

The chain combines TRBV6-1 with TRBJ2-1, with 9 bases matching TRBD1. J gave up 6 bases and V 10 bases, and 10 bases lay outside the gene matches. The CDR3 runs 14 residues. The germline V gene encodes CDR1 MNHNS and CDR2 SASEGT. CDR3 region: CATKYGTGFNEQFF. CDR3 DNA: TGTGCCACCAAGTACGGGACAGGGTTCAATGAGCAGTTCTTC.